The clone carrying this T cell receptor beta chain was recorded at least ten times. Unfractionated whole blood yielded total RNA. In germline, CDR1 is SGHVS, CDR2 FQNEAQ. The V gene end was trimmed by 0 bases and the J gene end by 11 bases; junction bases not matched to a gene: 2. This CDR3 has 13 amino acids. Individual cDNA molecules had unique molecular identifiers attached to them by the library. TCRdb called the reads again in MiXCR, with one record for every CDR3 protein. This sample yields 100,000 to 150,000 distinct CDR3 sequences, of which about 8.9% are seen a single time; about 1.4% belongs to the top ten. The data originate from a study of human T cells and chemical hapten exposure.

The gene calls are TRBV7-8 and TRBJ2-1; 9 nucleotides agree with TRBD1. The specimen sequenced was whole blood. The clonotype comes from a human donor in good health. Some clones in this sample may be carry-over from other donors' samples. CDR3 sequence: CASSLAGTGKQFF. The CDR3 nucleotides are TGTGCCAGCAGCTTAGCTGGGACAGGGAAGCAGTTCTTC.